This TCR beta chain was sequenced for a study of OX40 agonist ivuxolimab in advanced cancers. About the research overall: Hepatocellular carcinoma, melanoma, renal cell or head and neck cancer affected the dose-escalation patients.

The repertoire was sequenced with immunoSEQ multiplex PCR; TCRdb's copy has only in-frame clones and lacks some. This sample has 55,000 to 70,000 clones; 70% to 90% occur once, and the top ten carry around 4.7%. Trimming shortened V by 3 bases and J by 3 bases, and 13 bases separated the two germline ends. Looked up from germline, CDR1 is LNHDA and CDR2 is SQIVND (reference sequence). The CDR3 contains 15 residues. This TCR was recovered from an adult with an advanced solid tumor such as melanoma, head and neck, liver or kidney cancer. The chain joins TRBV19 to TRBJ2-3, with TRBD1 as a possible D gene (5 bases). The sample was CD4+ or CD8+ T cells sorted from blood, taken in a trial of the OX40 agonist ivuxolimab. CDR3 in amino acids: CASSIFPGRTDTQYF. Written as DNA, the CDR3 is TGTGCCAGTAGTATTTTTCCAGGGCGGACAGATACGCAGTATTTT. Filled out from reference TRBV19 and TRBJ2-3, the complete variable domain reads DGGITQSPKYLFRKEGQNVTLSCEQNLNHDAMYWYRQDPGQGLRLIYYSQIVNDFQKGDIAEGYSVSREKKESFPLTVTSAQKNPTAFYLCASSIFPGRTDTQYFGPGTRLTVL.